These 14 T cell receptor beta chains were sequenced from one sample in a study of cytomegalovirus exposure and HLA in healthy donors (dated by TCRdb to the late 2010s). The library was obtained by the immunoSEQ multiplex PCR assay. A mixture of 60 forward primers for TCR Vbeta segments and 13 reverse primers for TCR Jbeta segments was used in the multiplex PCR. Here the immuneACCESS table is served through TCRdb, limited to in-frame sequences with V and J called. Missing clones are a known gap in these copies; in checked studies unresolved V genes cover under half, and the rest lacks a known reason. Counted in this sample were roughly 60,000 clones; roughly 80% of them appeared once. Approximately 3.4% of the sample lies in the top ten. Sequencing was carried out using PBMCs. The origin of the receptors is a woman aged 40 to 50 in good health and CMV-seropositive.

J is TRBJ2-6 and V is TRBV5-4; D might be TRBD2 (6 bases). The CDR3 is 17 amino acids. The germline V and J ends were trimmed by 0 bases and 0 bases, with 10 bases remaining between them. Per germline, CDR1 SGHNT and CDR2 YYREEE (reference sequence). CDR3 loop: CASSLAGGDSGANVLTF. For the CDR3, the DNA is TGTGCCAGCAGCTTGGCCGGGGGAGACTCTGGGGCCAACGTCCTGACTTTC. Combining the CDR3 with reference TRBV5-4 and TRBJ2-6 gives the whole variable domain ETGVTQSPTHLIKTRGQQVTLRCSSQSGHNTVSWYQQALGQGPQFIFQYYREEENGRGNFPPRFSGLQFPNYSSELNVNALELDDSALYLCASSLAGGDSGANVLTFGAGSRLTVL.

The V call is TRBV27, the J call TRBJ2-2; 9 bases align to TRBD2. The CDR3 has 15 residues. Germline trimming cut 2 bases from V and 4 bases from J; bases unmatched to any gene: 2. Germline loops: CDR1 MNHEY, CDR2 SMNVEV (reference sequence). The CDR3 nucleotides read TGTGCCAGCAGTTTAGCGGGGGGGCCCACCGGGGAGCTGTTTTTT. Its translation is CASSLAGGPTGELFF.

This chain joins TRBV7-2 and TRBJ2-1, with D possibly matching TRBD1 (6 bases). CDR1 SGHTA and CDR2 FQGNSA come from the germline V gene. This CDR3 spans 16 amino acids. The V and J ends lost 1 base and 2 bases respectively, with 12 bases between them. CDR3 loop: CASSLEGTWTYNEQFF. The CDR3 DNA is TGTGCCAGCAGCTTAGAGGGGACATGGACCTACAATGAGCAGTTCTTC. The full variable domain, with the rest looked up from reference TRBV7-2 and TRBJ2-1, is GAGVSQSPSNKVTEKGKDVELRCDPISGHTALYWYRQSLGQGLEFLIYFQGNSAPDKSGLPSDRFSAERTGGSVSTLTIQRTQQEDSAVYLCASSLEGTWTYNEQFFGPGTRLTVL.

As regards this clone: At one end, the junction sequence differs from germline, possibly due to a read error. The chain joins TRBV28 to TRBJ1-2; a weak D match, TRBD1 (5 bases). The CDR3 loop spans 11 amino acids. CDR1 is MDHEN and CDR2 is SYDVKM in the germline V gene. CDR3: CASSATRTRIF. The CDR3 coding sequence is TGTGCCAGCAGTGCTACTCGGACACGGATCTTC.

Here the CDR3 reads CASSSTGGSSPLHF. Written as DNA, the CDR3 is TGTGCCAGCAGCTCGACAGGGGGTAGTTCACCCCTCCACTTT. The chain employs TRBV9 and TRBJ1-6, with 9 bases matching TRBD1. The CDR3 totals 14 residues. From germline, CDR1 is SGDLS and CDR2 YYNGEE. V was clipped by 4 bases and J by 9 bases; unmatched bases: 5.

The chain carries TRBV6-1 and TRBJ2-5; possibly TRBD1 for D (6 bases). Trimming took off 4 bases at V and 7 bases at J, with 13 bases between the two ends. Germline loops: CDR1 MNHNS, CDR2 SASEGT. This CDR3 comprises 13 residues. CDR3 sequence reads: CASSATGSRTQYF. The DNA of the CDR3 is TGTGCCAGCAGTGCCACAGGGTCACGGACCCAGTACTTC.

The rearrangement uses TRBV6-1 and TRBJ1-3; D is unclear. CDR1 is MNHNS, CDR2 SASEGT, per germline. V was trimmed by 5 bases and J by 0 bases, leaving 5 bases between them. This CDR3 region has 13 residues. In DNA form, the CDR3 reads TGTGCCAGCAGTCTATCCTCTGGAAACACCATATATTTT. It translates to CASSLSSGNTIYF.

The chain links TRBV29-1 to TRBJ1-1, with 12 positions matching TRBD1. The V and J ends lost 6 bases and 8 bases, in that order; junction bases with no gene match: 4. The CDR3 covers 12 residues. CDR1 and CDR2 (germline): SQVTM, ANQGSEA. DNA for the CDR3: TGCAGCGTATGGGGACAGGGGGCCGAAGCTTTCTTT. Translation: CSVWGQGAEAFF.

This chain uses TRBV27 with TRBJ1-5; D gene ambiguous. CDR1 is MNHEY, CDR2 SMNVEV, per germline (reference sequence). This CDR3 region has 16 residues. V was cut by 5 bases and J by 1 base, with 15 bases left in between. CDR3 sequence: CASSPLAAVSNQPQHF. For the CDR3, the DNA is TGTGCCAGCAGTCCCCTCGCGGCGGTAAGCAATCAGCCCCAGCATTTT.

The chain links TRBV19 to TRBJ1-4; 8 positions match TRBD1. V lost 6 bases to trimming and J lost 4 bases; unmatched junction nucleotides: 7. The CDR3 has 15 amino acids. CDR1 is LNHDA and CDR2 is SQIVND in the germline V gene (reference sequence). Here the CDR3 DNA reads TGTGCCAGTAGGCCGAAGGGGACAGGTAATGAAAAACTGTTTTTT. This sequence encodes CASRPKGTGNEKLFF.

Written as DNA, the CDR3 is TGTGCCAGCAGCCCGGGGGCTGTGGCTAGCGGGGAGACCCAGTACTTC. Protein sequence: CASSPGAVASGETQYF. The genes are TRBV7-2 and TRBJ2-5; 8 bases fit TRBD2. The trim removed 5 bases at V and 5 bases at J, leaving 13 bases unmatched. This CDR3 is 16 amino acids long. From germline, CDR1 is SGHTA and CDR2 FQGNSA.

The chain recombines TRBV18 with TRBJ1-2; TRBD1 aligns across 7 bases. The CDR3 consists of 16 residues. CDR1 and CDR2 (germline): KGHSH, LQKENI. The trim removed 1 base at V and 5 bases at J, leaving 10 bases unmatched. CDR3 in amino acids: CASSPLDRGPRYGYTF. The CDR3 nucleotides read TGTGCCAGCTCACCACTGGATAGGGGGCCTCGGTATGGCTACACCTTC.

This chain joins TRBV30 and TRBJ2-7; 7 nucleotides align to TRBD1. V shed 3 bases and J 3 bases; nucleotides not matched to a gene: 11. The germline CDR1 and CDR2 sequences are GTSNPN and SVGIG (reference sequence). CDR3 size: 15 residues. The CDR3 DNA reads TGTGCCTGGAGGTCAGAGGGGGCTTTGGGCTACGAGCAGTACTTC. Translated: CAWRSEGALGYEQYF.

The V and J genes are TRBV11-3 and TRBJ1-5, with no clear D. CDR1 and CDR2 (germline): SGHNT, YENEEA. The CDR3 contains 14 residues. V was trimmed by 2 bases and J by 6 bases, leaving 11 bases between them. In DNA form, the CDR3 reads TGTGCCAGCAGCTTATGGGAGGCGGGTCAGCCCCAGCATTTT. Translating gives CASSLWEAGQPQHF. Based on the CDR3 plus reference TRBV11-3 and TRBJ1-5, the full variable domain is EAGVVQSPRYKIIEKKQPVAFWCNPISGHNTLYWYLQNLGQGPELLIRYENEEAVDDSQLPKDRFSAERLKGVDSTLKIQPAELGDSAVYLCASSLWEAGQPQHFGDGTRLSIL.